This entry describes one T cell receptor beta chain. Its target is unknown. Primers: 60 Vbeta forward and 13 Jbeta reverse. Libraries were prepared by immunoSEQ multiplex PCR; TCRdb keeps only in-frame clonotypes and omits some of them. The sample consists of around 160,000 clones, roughly two thirds of them appearing once. These data are taken from a study of cytomegalovirus exposure and HLA in healthy donors. Study findings and constraints: DRB1 had the most TCR associations and HLA-C the fewest, a later analysis found, with rates varying by HLA locus. It was 150 to 200 TCR beta chains that were listed as cytomegalovirus-associated.

Germline V CDR1 and CDR2: MNHEY, SMNVEV (reference sequence). V was pared by 5 bases and J by 3 bases, with 7 bases of the junction left unmatched. This CDR3 has 16 residues. The rearrangement links TRBV27 to TRBJ2-1; 10 bases match TRBD2. The source of this sequence is a woman aged 18-29 years in good health and CMV-seropositive. The source material was PBMCs. The CDR3 DNA follows: TGTGCCAGCAGTACCAGACTAGCGGGTAGCTACAATGAGCAGTTCTTC. This gives the protein CASSTRLAGSYNEQFF.